This TCR beta chain originates from a study of blood T cells in healthy people across ages. Turning to the study itself: Every two T cells gave about one barcoded beta molecule via template switching. The study, taken as a whole, reports: Any changes in expanded clonotypes were possibly confounded, as donor CMV status remained unknown.

The second PCR ran 7 to 11 cycles with a sample-barcoded 5' primer and J-beta primers. Every single cDNA molecule received a tag from a template-switch adaptor with 12 random nucleotides. TCRdb redid the calling of the 5' RACE reads with MiXCR, one entry per CDR3 protein. This table has more than 900,000 distinct CDR3 sequences, 25% to 35% appearing once. This clonotype was counted at least ten times. Its antigen is unknown. The V gene's germline CDR1 is MNHEY and CDR2 SVGEGT. This CDR3 comprises 13 residues. V shed 3 bases and J 7 bases; nucleotides not matched to a gene: 1. The sample was also reused in another study, on T cells of mothers and their children. That publication notes: Mothers and children who were related shared slightly more overlap than unrelated pairs, but not significantly more.

Sequencing input: blood. V gene TRBV6-2 or TRBV6-3 combines with J gene TRBJ2-5, with 11 bases that match TRBD1. The sequence was collected from a woman aged 40 to 49 in good health. CDR3 nucleotides: TGTGCCAGCAGTTATGGGACAGGGGGGACCCAGTACTTC. It is translated as CASSYGTGGTQYF.